This TCR beta chain comes out of a study of radiotherapy plus CTLA-4 blockade in lung cancer. The study's findings and limits: In blood, tumor-derived TCR clones expanded after radiotherapy plus ipilimumab.

Trimming took 1 base from V and 0 from J, leaving 10 bases between them. The CDR3 length is 16 residues. The V gene's germline CDR1 is MGHRA and CDR2 YSYEKL. Remarks on this clone: Its antigen is not identified.

Lung cancer patients with chemo-refractory metastatic non-small-cell disease were given focal radiation plus CTLA-4 blockade with ipilimumab. The assay was immunoSEQ multiplex PCR, and TCRdb's table has in-frame clones only and misses some. Among about 93,000 clones listed, 88% were seen once. This sequence was found in a human donor with non-small cell lung cancer that progressed on radiotherapy plus ipilimumab. The chain links TRBV4-1 to TRBJ1-3; maybe TRBD1 (5 bases). The sample here was peripheral blood, taken from a patient treated with radiotherapy plus ipilimumab. CDR3 in amino acids: CASSQVGGTSGNTIYF. The CDR3 nucleotides are TGCGCCAGCAGCCAAGTCGGAGGGACCTCTGGAAACACCATATATTTT.